This TCR beta chain was profiled in a study of CD8 T cells in Susac syndrome. Notes on the study in general: Individuals included in the TCR sequencing and HLA analysis were acknowledged by the study to be relatively few in number.

With random hexamers, 0.5 to 1 ug RNA was reverse transcribed. Amplification of TCR beta CDR3 used immunoSEQ multiplex PCR across 54 Vbeta and 13 Jbeta. TCRdb processed the immunoSEQ multiplex PCR reads anew with MiXCR; each CDR3 protein has one entry. This repertoire shows roughly 200,000 distinct CDR3 sequences, 90% to 97% found once; its top ten account for approximately 0.09%. To note about this clonotype: Its antigen is unknown.

The CDR3 extends over 13 amino acids. The V and J ends lost 5 bases and 4 bases respectively, with 11 bases between them. In germline, CDR1 is LNHDA, CDR2 SQIVND (reference sequence). From blood CD8+ and CD4+ T cells, TCR beta sequences were generated. The chain joins TRBV19 to TRBJ2-5, with D perhaps TRBD1 (6 bases). The sequencing input was CD4+ T cells from PBMCs. This TCR came from a human donor with multiple sclerosis. CDR3 DNA sequence: TGTGCCAGTAGTGGGGACAACTTAGAGACCCAGTACTTC. Translating it yields CASSGDNLETQYF.